This T cell receptor beta chain is drawn from a study of neurological immune-mediated disorders. As for time point: longitudinal time-point 2. Libraries used 2 million unsorted PBMCs kept frozen in RNAlater. The study's findings and limits: The absence of any CDR3 amino acid sequence shared by expanded clones across subjects suggests that repertoires were private in all groups.

Trimming took 4 bases from V and 4 from J; bases not matched to a gene: 10. There are 15 residues in the CDR3. The germline V gene has CDR1 SGHRS and CDR2 YFSETQ. This clonotype was detected many times. What it binds is unknown. 5'RACE with 10-nucleotide random UMIs produced the cDNA. Every sequencing run produced over 190 million TCR-beta sequences, and the sequences from any one run covered 15-18 subjects. TCRdb recomputed calls from the 5' RACE reads with MiXCR, one row per CDR3 protein. Here the sample spans about 90,000 distinct CDR3 sequences, roughly 13% being singletons. The sequence came from a female donor with HTLV-1-associated myelopathy (HAM/TSP). Sample: PBMCs. The chain carries TRBV5-1 and TRBJ2-5, with 7 bases that match TRBD1. The CDR3 region has the DNA TGCGCCAGCAGCCTGCCGACAGGGTCAACAGAGACCCAGTACTTC. It codes for CASSLPTGSTETQYF.